The 26 T cell receptor beta chains below were found in one sample sequenced in a study of siplizumab effects on memory and regulatory T cells. Profiled with immunoSEQ multiplex PCR; TCRdb holds only in-frame clones, not every one. The sample consists of approximately 94,000 clones, roughly 96% of them appearing once. Sequencing used naive CD4+ T cells sorted from blood. These TCRs come from a human donor in good health.

V and J are TRBV6-1 and TRBJ1-2, with TRBD1 matching over 7 bases. The CDR3 length is 12 residues. V shed 6 bases and J 8 bases; nucleotides not matched to a gene: 6. In germline, CDR1 is MNHNS, CDR2 SASEGT. The CDR3 DNA sequence: TGTGCCAGCAGCATGACAGGGCTCGGCTACACCTTC. This sequence encodes CASSMTGLGYTF.

J is TRBJ2-5 and V is TRBV7-2; 10 bases align to TRBD2. The CDR3 extends over 18 amino acids. V was pared by 0 bases and J by 1 base, with 8 bases of the junction left unmatched. In germline, CDR1 is SGHTA, CDR2 FQGNSA. CDR3 sequence: CASSLALPGTSVQETQYF. In DNA form, the CDR3 reads TGTGCCAGCAGCTTAGCTCTCCCTGGGACTAGCGTCCAAGAGACCCAGTACTTC. The whole variable domain, filled in from reference TRBV7-2 and TRBJ2-5, reads GAGVSQSPSNKVTEKGKDVELRCDPISGHTALYWYRQSLGQGLEFLIYFQGNSAPDKSGLPSDRFSAERTGGSVSTLTIQRTQQEDSAVYLCASSLALPGTSVQETQYFGPGTRLLVL.

This chain connects TRBV5-1 to TRBJ2-5; tentatively, D is TRBD1 (5 bases). This CDR3 has 13 amino acids. Germline V gene sequence: CDR1 SGHRS, CDR2 YFSETQ. Trimming cost V 4 bases and J 1 base, with 8 bases left between them. CDR3 loop: CASSLRAQETQYF. CDR3 bases: TGCGCCAGCAGCCTCAGGGCCCAAGAGACCCAGTACTTC.

CDR3 in DNA: TGTGCCAGCAGTTACTCGGGACAGGGGGGCACAGATACGCAGTATTTT. This sequence encodes CASSYSGQGGTDTQYF. The rearrangement uses TRBV6-6 and TRBJ2-3; 11 nucleotides match TRBD1. This CDR3 spans 16 amino acids. The ends lost 0 bases at V and 1 base at J; junction bases unmatched: 0. Germline CDR1 reads MNHNY; CDR2 reads SVGAGI (reference sequence).

This chain connects TRBV5-6 to TRBJ1-2; 7 nucleotides align to TRBD1. V lost 9 bases and J lost 8; bases outside the gene matches: 10. Per the germline V gene, CDR1 is SGHDT and CDR2 is YYEEEE. The CDR3 has 12 residues. The CDR3 reads CATRRQGRGYTF. CDR3 sequence (DNA): TGTGCCACCAGAAGACAGGGCCGAGGCTACACCTTC.

V and J are TRBV28 and TRBJ1-5; unclear D gene. With 6 bases removed from V and 5 bases from J, the gap between germline ends came to 23 bases. The germline gives CDR1 MDHEN, CDR2 SYDVKM. This CDR3 spans 17 amino acids. CDR3 in DNA: TGTGCCAGCAGCCTAAGGCCCGAACTATCGCTCCATCAGCCCCAGCATTTT. Its protein is CASSLRPELSLHQPQHF.

The chain uses TRBV9 and TRBJ2-6, with D unclear. Trimming shortened V by 4 bases and J by 0 bases, and 11 bases separated the two germline ends. CDR1 and CDR2 from the germline V gene are SGDLS and YYNGEE. The CDR3 sequence is 16 residues long. The CDR3 DNA is TGTGCCAGCAGCCCCCGCGGAGACTCTGGGGCCAACGTCCTGACTTTC. Protein: CASSPRGDSGANVLTF.

The chain carries TRBV6-5 and TRBJ2-1, with unresolved D. The germline CDR1 and CDR2 sequences are MNHEY and SVGAGI. The length of the CDR3 is 11 residues. V lost 6 bases, J lost 5 bases, and 5 bases lay in between. DNA for the CDR3: TGTGCCAGCAGCCAGAACAATGAGCAGTTCTTC. Residues: CASSQNNEQFF.

The chain uses TRBV19 and TRBJ2-6; 7 bases fit TRBD1. CDR1 and CDR2 from the germline V gene are LNHDA and SQIVND (reference sequence). V was pared by 8 bases and J by 2 bases, with 6 bases of the junction left unmatched. The length of the CDR3 is 15 residues. CDR3 nucleotides: TGTGCCAGTGGTGACAGGGTGACTGGGGCCAACGTCCTGACTTTC. Its protein product is CASGDRVTGANVLTF.

This chain joins TRBV5-1 and TRBJ2-7; no definite D call. V lost 4 bases to trimming and J lost 2 bases, with 13 bases between them. Germline assignment: CDR1 SGHRS and CDR2 YFSETQ. The CDR3 runs to 14 residues. CDR3 DNA: TGCGCCAGCAGCCCCCGGACGGACCCCTACGAGCAGTACTTC. Residues: CASSPRTDPYEQYF.

The chain has TRBV5-1 and TRBJ1-4; D remains unclear. V was clipped by 1 base and J by 3 bases, with 10 bases between them. This CDR3 contains 15 residues. Germline loops: CDR1 SGHRS, CDR2 YFSETQ. In DNA form, the CDR3 reads TGCGCCAGCAGCTTGCGGTATTCGCCTAATGAAAAACTGTTTTTT. Encoded protein: CASSLRYSPNEKLFF.

CDR3 in amino acids: CASSEGLAGSTDTQYF. In DNA, the CDR3 is TGCGCCAGCAGCGAGGGACTAGCGGGGAGCACAGATACGCAGTATTTT. The chain links TRBV5-1 to TRBJ2-3; 13 nucleotides agree with TRBD2. The V gene end was trimmed by 4 bases and the J gene end by 0 bases; junction bases not matched to a gene: 2. CDR1 and CDR2 (germline): SGHRS, YFSETQ. The CDR3 totals 16 residues.

The V and J genes are TRBV19 and TRBJ2-1; 7 bases are shared with TRBD2. CDR1 is LNHDA, CDR2 SQIVND, per germline (reference sequence). The CDR3 is 16 amino acids. V lost 2 bases and J lost 4; bases outside the gene matches: 8. CDR3 in DNA: TGTGCCAGTAGTATAAAACCCGGGGGGAATTACAATGAGCAGTTCTTC. This encodes CASSIKPGGNYNEQFF.

This chain links TRBV11-2 with TRBJ1-3; the D is unclear. Deletions cut 1 base from V and 4 bases from J, with 8 bases between. CDR1 and CDR2 from the germline V gene are SGHAT and FQNNGV. This CDR3 has 14 amino acids. CDR3 sequence: CASSLVGIGNTIYF. The CDR3 DNA follows: TGTGCCAGCAGCTTAGTCGGCATCGGAAACACCATATATTTT.

The rearrangement joins TRBV28 to TRBJ2-3; the D gene is possibly TRBD2 (5 bases). This CDR3 has 15 residues. Germline V lookup: CDR1 MDHEN, CDR2 SYDVKM. The ends were cut back, 4 bases at V and 4 bases at J, with 15 bases in the middle. CDR3 nucleotide sequence: TGTGCCAGCAGTTCGCCGGGGAAACAACCAGATACGCAGTATTTT. It codes for CASSSPGKQPDTQYF.

The chain is built from TRBV5-1 and TRBJ1-2; 8 bases line up with TRBD1. The CDR3 length is 14 residues. The ends lost 0 bases at V and 5 bases at J; junction bases unmatched: 3. Germline assignment: CDR1 SGHRS and CDR2 YFSETQ. CDR3 sequence: CASSLDRQGYGYTF. CDR3 in DNA: TGCGCCAGCAGCTTGGATAGACAGGGGTATGGCTACACCTTC.

V gene TRBV7-9 combines with J gene TRBJ2-5; 11 positions agree with TRBD2. CDR3 size: 17 residues. Trimming cost V 4 bases and J 2 bases; bases outside gene matches: 9. Germline V gene data show CDR1 as SEHNR and CDR2 as FQNEAQ (reference sequence). The CDR3 is CASSSPLAGGIQETQYF. CDR3 DNA: TGTGCCAGCAGCTCCCCCTTAGCGGGGGGGATACAAGAGACCCAGTACTTC.

This chain uses TRBV7-2 with TRBJ2-1; no clear D. CDR1 is SGHTA and CDR2 is FQGNSA in the germline V gene. The CDR3 has 13 residues. Trimming cost V 7 bases and J 7 bases, with 14 bases left between them. This chain's CDR3 is CASTITSKNEQFF. The CDR3 bases are TGTGCCAGCACGATTACCTCAAAAAATGAGCAGTTCTTC.

This chain joins TRBV5-1 and TRBJ2-3; D not certain. Germline-derived CDR1 and CDR2 are SGHRS and YFSETQ. The CDR3 length is 13 residues. V lost 0 bases and J 5 bases, leaving 7 bases between the germline ends. The CDR3 bases are TGCGCCAGCAGCTTGGAATCGTTAGATACGCAGTATTTT. Its translation: CASSLESLDTQYF.

This chain links TRBV6-5 with TRBJ1-1; 8 positions match TRBD1. Germline V gives CDR1 MNHEY, CDR2 SVGAGI. Germline trimming cut 2 bases from V and 4 bases from J; bases unmatched to any gene: 9. There are 16 residues in the CDR3. CDR3: CASSYRQGKTITEAFF. For the CDR3, the DNA is TGTGCCAGCAGTTACCGACAGGGGAAGACTATCACTGAAGCTTTCTTT.

The V gene is TRBV5-1, the J gene TRBJ2-7; TRBD1 or TRBD2 may be the D gene (5 bases each). Germline CDR1 and CDR2: SGHRS and YFSETQ. V dropped 3 bases and J dropped 2 bases, with 6 bases sitting between them. The CDR3 has 12 residues. CDR3 amino acids: CASSSGPYEQYF. CDR3 coding DNA: TGCGCCAGCAGCTCGGGACCCTACGAGCAGTACTTC.

The chain joins TRBV5-1 to TRBJ2-1; a weak D match, TRBD1 (7 bases). The CDR3 extends over 14 amino acids. Germline V lookup: CDR1 SGHRS, CDR2 YFSETQ. The V end was cut by 4 bases, the J end by 5 bases, with 13 bases between. CDR3 sequence reads: CASSGGTADNEQFF. DNA for the CDR3: TGCGCCAGCAGCGGAGGGACAGCAGACAATGAGCAGTTCTTC.

This clone was counted once. The chain recombines TRBV30 with TRBJ2-2; TRBD1 is a possible D gene (5 bases). Trimming took off 7 bases at V and 0 bases at J, with 9 bases between the two ends. Germline assignment: CDR1 GTSNPN and CDR2 SVGIG (reference sequence). There are 13 residues in the CDR3. CDR3 loop: CALRQTNTGELFF. CDR3 bases: TGTGCCTTGAGACAGACGAACACCGGGGAGCTGTTTTTT.

This rearrangement joins TRBV10-1 to TRBJ1-1, with no clear D. CDR3 length: 14 amino acids. From germline, CDR1 is WNHNN and CDR2 SYGVQD (reference sequence). The V end lost 5 bases, the J end lost 0 bases, and 10 bases lay between the germline ends. The CDR3 region has the DNA TGCGCCAGCAGTCTTGGAGGGCTGAACACTGAAGCTTTCTTT. It codes for CASSLGGLNTEAFF.

This chain joins TRBV21-1 and TRBJ2-6. TRBV21-1 is classified as a pseudogene. The CDR3 has 18 residues. The CDR3 region is CATALPGPTFNGANVLTF. CDR3 in DNA: TGTGCCACCGCCCTCCCGGGCCCCACTTTCAATGGGGCCAACGTCCTGACTTTC.

The rearrangement uses TRBV7-9 and TRBJ1-5; D gene ambiguous. V was trimmed by 1 base and J by 9 bases, leaving 10 bases between them. Germline V gene sequence: CDR1 SEHNR, CDR2 FQNEAQ (reference sequence). The CDR3 loop spans 13 amino acids. The CDR3 region is CASSLGMEGPQHF. As DNA, the CDR3 is TGTGCCAGCAGCTTAGGGATGGAGGGGCCCCAGCATTTT.